These T cell receptor beta chains were read from a single sample in a study of OX40 agonist ivuxolimab in advanced cancers. Assay used: immunoSEQ multiplex PCR; TCRdb lists only in-frame clones, some missing. Seen here are 13,000 to 15,000 clones, roughly nine tenths observed once, and the top ten hold about two thirds. Sequenced material: CD4+ or CD8+ T cells sorted from blood, taken in a trial of the OX40 agonist ivuxolimab. The receptors come from an adult with an advanced solid tumor such as melanoma, head and neck, liver or kidney cancer. Each CDR3 is given with its conserved first and last residue. D genes are given only for firm matches. Clone sizes are given selectively: once, few, many, or a class where the clone is expanded.

clone_size d_call j_call v_call cdr3_aa cdr3_nt
once TRBD2 TRBJ2-7 TRBV11-3 CASSFNREVHEQYF TGTGCCAGCAGCTTTAACCGGGAGGTCCACGAGCAGTACTTC
once NA TRBJ2-6 TRBV6-1 CASSGKETSGANVLTF TGTGCCAGCAGTGGTAAGGAGACCTCTGGGGCCAACGTCCTGACTTTC
NA NA TRBJ2-7 TRBV4-2 CASSPRDGAYEQYF TGTGCCAGCAGCCCCCGGGACGGTGCTTACGAGCAGTACTTC
NA NA TRBJ2-1 TRBV27 CASSSSDRATEQFF NA
NA NA TRBJ2-1 TRBV15 CATSSEFASSHEQFF TGTGCCACCAGCAGTGAGTTCGCTAGCTCCCATGAGCAGTTCTTC
NA NA TRBJ1-2 TRBV5-1 CASSPEGQGIRMGYGYTF TGCGCCAGCAGCCCGGAGGGGCAGGGTATCCGAATGGGGTATGGCTACACCTTC
NA NA TRBJ1-5 TRBV6-1 CASSEGMSNQPQHF TGTGCCAGCAGTGAAGGCATGAGCAATCAGCCCCAGCATTTT
NA NA TRBJ2-7 TRBV7-9 CASSPGQGTSEQYF TGTGCCAGCAGCCCGGGACAAGGAACTTCCGAGCAGTACTTC
NA NA TRBJ1-1 TRBV28 CASSFGLSTEAFF TGTGCCAGCAGTTTCGGCTTGAGCACTGAAGCTTTCTTT
NA TRBD2 TRBJ2-5 TRBV7-6 CASSRTWTSGETQYF TGTGCCAGCAGCCGAACCTGGACTAGCGGAGAGACCCAGTACTTC
few TRBD1 TRBJ2-7 TRBV11-2 CASSPPGTGAHEQYF TGTGCCAGCAGCCCCCCCGGGACAGGGGCCCACGAGCAGTACTTC
NA TRBD1 TRBJ2-5 TRBV28 CATSGQGVRTQYF TGTGCCACCTCCGGGCAGGGGGTTCGGACCCAGTACTTC
NA TRBD1 TRBJ1-2 TRBV6-5 CASSYTRDRGARGYTF TGTGCCAGCAGTTACACACGGGACAGGGGGGCTCGTGGCTACACCTTC
NA NA TRBJ2-1 TRBV19 CATRRSSYNEQFF TGTGCCACCCGACGGAGCTCCTACAATGAGCAGTTCTTC
NA TRBD1 TRBJ1-4 TRBV18 CASSTKQGAVEKLFF TGTGCCAGCTCAACAAAACAGGGGGCGGTTGAAAAACTGTTTTTT
NA TRBD2 TRBJ2-7 TRBV19 CASSQAGVYEQYF TGTGCCAGTAGTCAGGCGGGAGTTTACGAGCAGTACTTC
NA NA TRBJ2-6 TRBV30 CAWSDGAGANVLTF TGTGCCTGGAGTGATGGGGCTGGGGCCAACGTCCTGACTTTC
NA TRBD2 TRBJ2-3 TRBV7-6 CASSLGDHGRARDTQYF TGTGCCAGCAGCTTGGGTGATCACGGGAGGGCCAGGGATACGCAGTATTTT
NA NA TRBJ1-5 TRBV6-5 CASRSGGQSNQPQHF TGTGCCAGCAGGAGTGGGGGGCAAAGCAATCAGCCCCAGCATTTT
NA NA TRBJ2-3 TRBV7-6 CASSFSALDSDTQYF TGTGCCAGCAGCTTTTCGGCTCTAGACTCAGATACGCAGTATTTT
few NA TRBJ2-7 TRBV5-5 CASSLRGARAYEQYF TGTGCCAGCAGCTTACGGGGGGCCAGGGCCTACGAGCAGTACTTC
NA NA TRBJ1-1 TRBV27 CANRNTEAFF TGTGCCAATCGGAACACTGAAGCTTTCTTT
NA NA TRBJ2-2 TRBV7-2 CASSFSVMGSPGELFF TGTGCCAGCAGCTTTTCAGTAATGGGCTCGCCCGGGGAGCTGTTTTTT
NA NA TRBJ2-1 TRBV29-1 CSVERWGTSSYNEQFF TGCAGCGTTGAGAGGTGGGGGACTTCCTCCTACAATGAGCAGTTCTTC
NA TRBD2 TRBJ2-2 TRBV9 CASSDSGTSISGELFF TGTGCCAGCAGCGACAGCGGGACTAGTATTTCCGGGGAGCTGTTTTTT